The entry below gives a single T cell receptor (beta chain) sequence along with its context. This sample is drawn from a study of shared clonotypes between healthy human individuals. Naivety among CD8 cells was defined by CD45RO negativity and positive CCR7 selection, thereby excluding terminally differentiated effector memory CD45RA+ cells. Here immunoSEQ multiplex PCR was the method, and the copy in TCRdb shows in-frame clones only, minus some. The sample contains about 680,000 clones, around 92% of which appear only once. Germline CDR1 GTSNPN, CDR2 SVGIG (reference sequence). Between the trimmed V and J ends, which lost 0 bases and 4 bases, there was a span of 10 bases. The CDR3 contains 13 residues.

This clonotype was sampled from a man younger than 45 in good health. This rearrangement joins TRBV30 to TRBJ2-7, with D unresolved. The specimen was naive CD8+ T cells sorted from blood. In nucleotides, the CDR3 is TGTGCCTGGAGTGTAGGTCCCGGGTACGAGCAGTACTTC. This codes for CAWSVGPGYEQYF.